Below, 2 T cell receptor beta chains from the same sample are listed, as sequenced in a study of T cells expressing NK-cell markers (TCRdb year 2020). Library generation was performed with 5' RACE. The reads were generated on an Illumina HiSeq 2000. TCRdb reprocessed the sequencing reads and holds a single record per CDR3 protein sequence, with no DNA. This sample's table lists about 550,000 distinct CDR3 sequences. The ten most abundant clones make up 3% to 4.5% of the sample. Input material: blood T cells: a sorted CD56 or NKG2C T cell subset, CD4+ or CD8+ T cells, or bulk PBMC T cells (not recorded which). These receptors all stem from a man aged 18 to 30 in good health. Donor details come from another sample of the same person, matched by shared clones.

V gene TRBV6-1 combines with J gene TRBJ1-6; the TCRdb D gene call, TRBD1, has no DNA to confirm it. Looked up from germline, CDR1 is MNHNS and CDR2 is SASEGT. The CDR3 length is 13 residues. CDR3 sequence: CASTSQGNSPLHF.

V is TRBV5-1 and J is TRBJ1-5. CDR3 length: 16 residues. The germline gives CDR1 SGHRS, CDR2 YFSETQ. CDR3 protein: CASSLEGSAGSQPQHF.